A single sample is the source of the 16 T cell receptor beta chains below, sequenced in a study of Graves' ophthalmopathy and Graves' hyperthyroidism (dated 2018 in TCRdb). Sequencing took place on an Illumina HiSeq 2000. TCR beta CDR3 regions were amplified from RNA transcripts for repertoire sequencing. A first-round RT-PCR used HTBI primers with the Qiagen OneStep RT-PCR kit, followed by a second-round multiplex PCR, size selection and purification. TCRdb's own reprocessing of the public reads used fastp at Q25 and MiXCR and kept productive beta chains. Records with the same CDR3 protein are collapsed into one entry carrying the most frequent genes and DNA. Here the sample has about 550,000 distinct CDR3 sequences; 35% to 45% occur a single time. Around 4.6% of the sample is held by the ten biggest clonotypes. Sequencing input: peripheral blood or thyroid tissue (not recorded which). Receptors originate from an adult man with Graves' hyperthyroidism.

This chain uses TRBV18 with TRBJ2-3, with D unresolved. CDR1 KGHSH and CDR2 LQKENI come from the germline V gene. V dropped 0 bases and J dropped 6 bases, with 7 bases sitting between them. The CDR3 is 13 residues long. CDR3 DNA sequence: TGTGCCAGCTCACCACCCTGGGGTGATACGCAGTATTTT. Its translation is CASSPPWGDTQYF. Supplemented by reference TRBV18 and TRBJ2-3, the full variable domain reads NAGVMQNPRHLVRRRGQEARLRCSPMKGHSHVYWYRQLPEEGLKFMVYLQKENIIDESGMPKERFSAEFPKEGPSILRIQQVVRGDSAAYFCASSPPWGDTQYFGPGTRLTVL.

The CDR3 protein is CAISESILGAGGSTQYF. In DNA, the CDR3 is TGTGCCATCAGTGAGTCAATTTTAGGAGCAGGGGGCTCAACCCAGTACTTC. V gene TRBV10-3 combines with J gene TRBJ2-5; 8 bases fit TRBD1. CDR3 length equals 17 residues. CDR1 is ENHRY, CDR2 SYGVKD, per germline. Germline trimming cut 0 bases from V and 8 bases from J; bases unmatched to any gene: 14.

There are many counts of this clonotype. The J gene is TRBJ1-6, the V gene TRBV2; tentative D call: TRBD1 (6 bases). Trimming cost V 6 bases and J 6 bases, with 15 bases left between them. CDR1 is SNHLY, CDR2 FYNNEI, per germline. The CDR3 length is 15 residues. The CDR3 nucleotides read TGTGCCAGCAGACAAGCAGGGGTGGTTAATTCACCCCTCCACTTT. Translated, it gives CASRQAGVVNSPLHF.

The table lists this clonotype with many counts. The CDR3 nucleotides read TGCAGTGCTAGAGGCGGCGGGGGGGCTTACGAGCAGTACTTC. Protein product: CSARGGGGAYEQYF. The rearrangement joins TRBV20-1 to TRBJ2-7; 9 nucleotides match TRBD2. The CDR3 loop spans 14 amino acids. With 1 base clipped from V and 4 bases from J, the junction kept 5 bases outside the gene matches. Germline assignment: CDR1 DFQATT and CDR2 SNEGSKA (reference sequence).

This clonotype came up a few times. The V gene is TRBV30, the J gene TRBJ1-2, with a possible D match to TRBD1 (5 bases). The CDR3 sequence is 13 residues long. The germline CDR1 and CDR2 sequences are GTSNPN and SVGIG (reference sequence). Trimming stripped 0 bases from V and 8 bases from J, with 13 bases between. The CDR3 sequence is CAWSVGGLEGYTF. CDR3 bases: TGTGCCTGGAGTGTCGGGGGTTTGGAGGGCTACACCTTC. Together with reference TRBV30 and TRBJ1-2, the CDR3 gives the full variable domain: SQTIHQWPATLVQPVGSPLSLECTVEGTSNPNLYWYRQAAGRGLQLLFYSVGIGQISSEVPQNLSASRPQDRQFILSSKKLLLSDSGFYLCAWSVGGLEGYTFGSGTRLTVV.

A remark on this clonotype: The junction differs from germline at one of its ends, possibly a read error. The V gene is TRBV6-5, the J gene TRBJ2-7, with 7 nucleotides matching TRBD1. CDR3 length: 15 residues. CDR1 and CDR2 from the germline V gene are MNHEY and SVGAGI. The CDR3: CASNPQDRFPYGQYF. CDR3 DNA: TGTGCCAGCAACCCACAGGACAGGTTCCCCTACGGGCAGTACTTC.

This clonotype was found many times. The chain carries TRBV9 and TRBJ2-7; tentatively, D is TRBD2 (5 bases). This CDR3 contains 15 residues. The germline gives CDR1 SGDLS, CDR2 YYNGEE. Trimming left V 0 bases short and J 5 bases short, with 15 bases between. CDR3 in DNA: TGTGCCAGCAGCGTAGAAGGTCTAGCTGCGGACGAGCAGTACTTC. It specifies CASSVEGLAADEQYF.

The V call is TRBV7-9, the J call TRBJ2-7; 12 bases fit TRBD2. The CDR3 contains 16 residues. V lost 5 bases to trimming and J lost 7 bases; unmatched junction nucleotides: 12. Germline CDR1 is SEHNR and CDR2 is FQNEAQ (reference sequence). This chain's CDR3 is CASSHGTSGPYNEQYF. The CDR3 DNA reads TGTGCCAGCAGCCACGGGACTAGCGGGCCGTACAATGAGCAGTACTTC.

To note about this clonotype: Since no conserved phenylalanine or tryptophan closes the CDR3, a read error is the likely cause. The chain has TRBV15 and TRBJ1-5; D gene uncertain. The V gene's germline CDR1 is LNHNV and CDR2 YYDKDF (reference sequence). With 8 bases removed from V and 2 bases from J, the gap between germline ends came to 13 bases. The length of the CDR3 is 14 residues. The CDR3, as DNA: TGTGCCACCCTGGACCGCGGGGGCAATCAGCCCCAGCATTCT. Protein: CATLDRGGNQPQHS.

This clonotype was counted many times. V is TRBV29-1 and J is TRBJ1-1; possibly TRBD1 for D (6 bases). From germline, CDR1 is SQVTM and CDR2 ANQGSEA. This CDR3 has 14 residues. Trimming took 2 bases from V and 5 from J, leaving 15 bases between them. In DNA, the CDR3 is TGCAGCGTTGAATTGGCGGGGGCAGGTACTGAAGCTTTCTTT. The encoded protein is CSVELAGAGTEAFF.

The sample holds many counts of this clonotype. The V and J genes are TRBV10-3 and TRBJ2-7; perhaps TRBD2 as D (5 bases). Trimming stripped 8 bases from V and 0 bases from J, with 11 bases between. This CDR3 is 13 amino acids long. CDR1 ENHRY and CDR2 SYGVKD come from the germline V gene. The CDR3 nucleotides are TGTGCCATCGGGAGACACATCTCCTACGAGCAGTACTTC. It translates to CAIGRHISYEQYF.

V and J are TRBV15 and TRBJ1-1, with TRBD1 identical over 7 bases. CDR3 length equals 16 residues. Germline CDR1 LNHNV, CDR2 YYDKDF (reference sequence). The trim removed 3 bases at V and 4 bases at J, leaving 11 bases unmatched. The CDR3 protein is CATSSSRQGTTTEAFF. CDR3 sequence (DNA): TGTGCCACCAGCAGCTCCCGACAGGGTACGACCACTGAAGCTTTCTTT. Full variable domain (rest looked up from reference TRBV15 and TRBJ1-1): DAMVIQNPRYQVTQFGKPVTLSCSQTLNHNVMYWYQQKSSQAPKLLFHYYDKDFNNEADTPDNFQSRRPNTSFCFLDIRSPGLGDTAMYLCATSSSRQGTTTEAFFGQGTRLTVV.

Note on this clonotype: An end of the junction does not agree with germline; a read error may underlie this. The rearrangement joins TRBV19 to TRBJ1-4, with D uncertain. The CDR3 extends over 16 amino acids. In germline, CDR1 is LNHDA, CDR2 SQIVND (reference sequence). CDR3 DNA: TGTGCCAGTAGTATCACCAACCCCGGCGGGTTTGAAGAACTGTTTTTT. Translating it yields CASSITNPGGFEELFF. The full variable domain, its missing parts supplied by reference TRBV19 and TRBJ1-4, is DGGITQSPKYLFRKEGQNVTLSCEQNLNHDAMYWYRQDPGQGLRLIYYSQIVNDFQKGDIAEGYSVSREKKESFPLTVTSAQKNPTAFYLCASSITNPGGFEELFFGSGTQLSVL.

In regard to this clonotype: A much larger clone differs from this one at a single base, so this may be a read error. The V gene is TRBV6-1, the J gene TRBJ1-5, with D maybe TRBD1 (6 bases). The CDR3 is made up of 13 amino acids. Germline V gene sequence: CDR1 MNHNS, CDR2 SASEGT. Trimming took 7 bases from V and 5 from J, leaving 12 bases between them. CDR3 bases: TGTGCCAGCACGGGACACTTTGATCAGCCCCAGCATTTT. It specifies CASTGHFDQPQHF.

CDR3 protein: CASSQGYGGREKLFF. The CDR3 bases are TGTGCCAGCAGCCAAGGTTACGGGGGGCGTGAAAAACTGTTTTTT. The chain combines TRBV14 with TRBJ1-4; possibly TRBD1 for D (6 bases). Trimming took off 1 base at V and 7 bases at J, with 13 bases between the two ends. This CDR3 has 15 residues. CDR1 and CDR2 (germline): SGHDN, FVKESK.

The chain couples TRBV6-2 or TRBV6-3 to TRBJ1-1, with D perhaps TRBD1 (5 bases). The CDR3 is 14 amino acids. Trimming took off 6 bases at V and 4 bases at J, with 15 bases between the two ends. In germline, CDR1 is MNHEY, CDR2 SVGEGT. The CDR3 DNA is TGTGCCAGCAGGGAAGGGGAGAGGGGCACTGAAGCTTTCTTT. This translates into CASREGERGTEAFF.